The source of this T cell receptor (beta chain) is a study of OX40 agonist ivuxolimab in advanced cancers. Findings of the study overall: Which antigen the expanded peripheral T cells recognized is unknown. Clonal expansion among partial responders at 0.1-3.0 mg/kg ranked near the lowest.

The ends were cut back, 1 base at V and 3 bases at J, with 13 bases in the middle. The germline V gene encodes CDR1 SQVTM and CDR2 ANQGSEA. CDR3 length equals 15 residues. This clone was counted a single time. Its antigen is unidentified. Sequencing used immunoSEQ multiplex PCR; TCRdb keeps in-frame clones, though not all of them. The sample shows some 46,000 clones, over 75% of them seen only once. Specimen: CD4+ or CD8+ T cells sorted from blood, collected in a trial of the OX40 agonist ivuxolimab. The origin of this receptor is an adult with an advanced solid tumor such as melanoma, head and neck, liver or kidney cancer. This chain links TRBV29-1 with TRBJ2-1; either TRBD1 or TRBD2 may fit D (5 bases each). The CDR3: CSVEVSGQIYNEQFF. CDR3 DNA sequence: TGCAGCGTTGAAGTCTCGGGGCAAATCTACAATGAGCAGTTCTTC.